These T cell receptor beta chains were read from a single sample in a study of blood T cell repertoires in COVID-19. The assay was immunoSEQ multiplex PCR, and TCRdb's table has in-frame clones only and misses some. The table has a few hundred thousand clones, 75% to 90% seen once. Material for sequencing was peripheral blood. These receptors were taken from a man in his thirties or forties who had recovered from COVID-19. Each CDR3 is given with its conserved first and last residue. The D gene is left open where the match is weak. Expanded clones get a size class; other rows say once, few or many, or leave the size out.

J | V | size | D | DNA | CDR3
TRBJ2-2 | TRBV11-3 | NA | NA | TGTGCCAGCAGCTTTACGGGGGGCGCGGGGACCGGGGAGCTGTTTTTT | CASSFTGGAGTGELFF
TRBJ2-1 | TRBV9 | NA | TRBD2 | TGTGCCAGCAGCGTAGCTCGCGGGGGTTTGGACAATGAGCAGTTCTTC | CASSVARGGLDNEQFF
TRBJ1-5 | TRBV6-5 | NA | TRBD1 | TGTGCCACCCTACAGGGGAATCAGCCCCAGCATTTT | CATLQGNQPQHF
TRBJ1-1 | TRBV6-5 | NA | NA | TGTGCCAGCTGGGCACGGTGGAACACTGAAGCTTTCTTT | CASWARWNTEAFF
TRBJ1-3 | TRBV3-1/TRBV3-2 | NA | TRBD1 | TGTGCCAGCAACCAACAGGGGGCTGGAAACACCATATATTTT | CASNQQGAGNTIYF
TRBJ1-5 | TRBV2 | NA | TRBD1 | TGTGCCAGCAGCAGGGACAGGGATGGGGATGGCAATCAGCCCCAGCATTTT | CASSRDRDGDGNQPQHF
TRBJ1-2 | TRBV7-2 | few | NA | TGTGCCAGCAGCGCGTTAACAGGGAACTATGGCTACACCTTC | CASSALTGNYGYTF
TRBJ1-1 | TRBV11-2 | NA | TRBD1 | TGTGCCAGCAGCTTAGCGGCAGGGGGCACCGAAGCTTTCTTT | CASSLAAGGTEAFF
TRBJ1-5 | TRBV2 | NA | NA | TGTGCCAGCAGGCTAGAGGACTTCAGGCAGCCCCAGCATTTT | CASRLEDFRQPQHF
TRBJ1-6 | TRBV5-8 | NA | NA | TGTGCCAGCAGCTTGAGACAGCTCAATTCACCCCTCCACTTT | CASSLRQLNSPLHF
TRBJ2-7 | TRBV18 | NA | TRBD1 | TGTGCCAGCTCCAGCCGGGACAGGGACCACGAGCAGTACTTC | CASSSRDRDHEQYF
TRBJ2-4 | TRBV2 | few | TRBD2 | TGTGCCAGCAATGAACGGGTAGCGGGACTAGCCAAAAACATTCAGTACTTC | CASNERVAGLAKNIQYF
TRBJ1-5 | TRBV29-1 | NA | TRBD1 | TGCAGCGTTGCCCGGGACAGGGTGGGTCAGCCCCAGCATTTT | CSVARDRVGQPQHF
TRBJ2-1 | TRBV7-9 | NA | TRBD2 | TGTGCCAGCAGCTTGACTAGCCTGGGCGATGAGCAGTTCTTC | CASSLTSLGDEQFF
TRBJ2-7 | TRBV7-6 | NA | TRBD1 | TGTGCCAGCAGTGCGGTCCTCGGGACAGGGTCCTACGAGCAGTACTTC | CASSAVLGTGSYEQYF
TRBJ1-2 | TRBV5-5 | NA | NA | TGTGCCAGCACCCACCGGGGCTATGGCTACACCTTC | CASTHRGYGYTF
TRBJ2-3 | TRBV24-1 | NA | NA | TGTGCCACCAGTGATCCAAGGGGGTCAGATACGCAGTATTTT | CATSDPRGSDTQYF
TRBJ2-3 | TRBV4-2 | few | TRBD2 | TGTGCCAGCAGCCAAGGACGGAGAGCTAGCGGGGGGAGAGATACGCAGTATTTT | CASSQGRRASGGRDTQYF
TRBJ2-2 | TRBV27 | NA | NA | TGTGCCAGCAGTCGGGGGGCGCGAACCGGGGAGCTGTTTTTT | CASSRGARTGELFF
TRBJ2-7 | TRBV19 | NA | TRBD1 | TGTGCCAGTAGGGGGACAGGGGTATCCTACGAGCAGTACTTC | CASRGTGVSYEQYF
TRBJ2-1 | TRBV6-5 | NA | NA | TGTGCCAGCAGTTACAGGGAGTTTTGGAATGAGCAGTTCTTC | CASSYREFWNEQFF
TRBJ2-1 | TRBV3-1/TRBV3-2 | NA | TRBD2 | TGTGCCAGCAGGAATAGCGGGGGGTCCTACAATGAGCAGTTCTTC | CASRNSGGSYNEQFF
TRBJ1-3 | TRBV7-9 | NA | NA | TGTGCCAGCAGCTTAGCGCTGGGCGGGGCTGGAAACACCATATATTTT | CASSLALGGAGNTIYF
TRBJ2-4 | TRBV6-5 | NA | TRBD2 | TGTGCCAGCGCCGAGGGGCGGGGGGGAAACATTCAGTACTTC | CASAEGRGGNIQYF
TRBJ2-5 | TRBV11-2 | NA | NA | TGTGCCAGCACTTGGGGGGAAGAGACCCAGTACTTC | CASTWGEETQYF
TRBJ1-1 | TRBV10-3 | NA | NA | TGTGCCATCAGTGAGAGTAGTACTGAAGCTTTCTTT | CAISESSTEAFF
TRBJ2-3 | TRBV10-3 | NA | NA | TGTGCCACATGGGGCGGGATAGGGGATACGCAGTATTTT | CATWGGIGDTQYF
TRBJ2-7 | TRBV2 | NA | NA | TGTGCCAGCAGTGAAGGGGCAGCTGCCTACGAGCAGTACTTC | CASSEGAAAYEQYF
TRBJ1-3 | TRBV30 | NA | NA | TGTGCCTGGACGCGGCTTGGAGCGTCTGGAAACACCATATATTTT | CAWTRLGASGNTIYF
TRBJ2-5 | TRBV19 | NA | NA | TGTGCCAGTAGTATTTATTCGAGAAACCCAGAGACCCAGTACTTC | CASSIYSRNPETQYF
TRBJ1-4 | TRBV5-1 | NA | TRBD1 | TGCGCCAGCAGCTTGGGGTCGGGGACAGGGACCCCTGAAAAACTGTTTTTT | CASSLGSGTGTPEKLFF
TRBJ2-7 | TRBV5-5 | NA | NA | TGTGCCAGCGGGGGGGCCCCCAGCTCCTACGAGCAGTACTTC | CASGGAPSSYEQYF
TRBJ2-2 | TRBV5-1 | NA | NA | TGCGCCAGCAGCCAGGGGAGTTACACCGGGGAGCTGTTTTTT | CASSQGSYTGELFF
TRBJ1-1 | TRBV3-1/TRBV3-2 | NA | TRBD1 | TGTGCCAGCAGCTGGGACAGGGGGGGGGAAGCTTTCTTT | CASSWDRGGEAFF
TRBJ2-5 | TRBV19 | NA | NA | TGTGCCAGTAGCCCGGCAGGGAACGCCCAGTACTTC | CASSPAGNAQYF
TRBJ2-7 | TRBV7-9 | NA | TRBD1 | TGTGCCAGCAGCTCAGGGACAGGGCCACTTTCCTACGAGCAGTACTTC | CASSSGTGPLSYEQYF
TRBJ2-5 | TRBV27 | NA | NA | TGTGCCAGCAGTTTCCGGGGGATCTCGGAGACCCAGTACTTC | CASSFRGISETQYF
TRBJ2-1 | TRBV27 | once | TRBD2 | TGTGCCAGCAGTTTATGGACTAGCGGCAACAATGAGCAGTTCTTC | CASSLWTSGNNEQFF
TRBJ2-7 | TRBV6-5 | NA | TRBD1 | TGTGCCAGCAGGGATCCGGGACAGCCTACCTACGAGCAGTACTTC | CASRDPGQPTYEQYF
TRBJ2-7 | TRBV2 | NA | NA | TGTGCCAGCAGTGAACAGGGGCCGGGATACGAGCAGTACTTC | CASSEQGPGYEQYF
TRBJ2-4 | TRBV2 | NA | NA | TGTGCCAGCAGTGCGGTCAGGTTAGCCAAAAACATTCAGTACTTC | CASSAVRLAKNIQYF
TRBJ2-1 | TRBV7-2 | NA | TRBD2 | TGTGCCAGCAGCTTAGTACCTAGCGGGGGGGGCGATGAGCAGTTCTTC | CASSLVPSGGGDEQFF
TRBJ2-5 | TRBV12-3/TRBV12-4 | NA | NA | TGTGCCAGCAGTAGCGACCAAGAGACCCAGTACTTC | CASSSDQETQYF
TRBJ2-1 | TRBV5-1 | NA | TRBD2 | TGCGCCAGCAGCACGAACTATGGACTAGCGGGGAAGGGTGAGCAGTTCTTC | CASSTNYGLAGKGEQFF
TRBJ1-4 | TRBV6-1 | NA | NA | TGTGCCAGCAGTGAATCGGGCCCCCAGGGTCGAAAACTGTTTTTT | CASSESGPQGRKLFF
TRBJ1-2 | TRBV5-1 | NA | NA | TGCGCCAGCAGGTCTACTTCCAGGCTGGGGAGTACCTTC | CASRSTSRLGSTF
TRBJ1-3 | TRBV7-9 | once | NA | TGTGCCAACAGCTCCGAGACAAACCCCTCTGGAAACACCATATATTTT | CANSSETNPSGNTIYF
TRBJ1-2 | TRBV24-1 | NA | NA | TGTGCCACCAGTAGGGGTGGTGGGAACTATGGCTACACCTTC | CATSRGGGNYGYTF
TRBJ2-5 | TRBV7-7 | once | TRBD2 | TGTGCCAGCAGCTCTACTAGCGGGGGGGATGAGGAGACCCAGTACTTC | CASSSTSGGDEETQYF
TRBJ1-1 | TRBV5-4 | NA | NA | TGTGCCAGCAGCTTCAGCGGGACCCGTCGTTCCACTGAAGCTTTCTTT | CASSFSGTRRSTEAFF
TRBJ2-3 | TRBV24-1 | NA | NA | TGTGCCACCAGTGGGGGGGCAGATACGCAGTATTTT | CATSGGADTQYF
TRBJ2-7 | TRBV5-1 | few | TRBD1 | TGCGCCAGCAGCCCGCAGGGACAGGGGGTCTACGAGCAGTACTTC | CASSPQGQGVYEQYF
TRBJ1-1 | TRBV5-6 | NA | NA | TGTGCCAGCAGCCCCGGGCTGGGGGCAAGGACTGAAGCTTTCTTT | CASSPGLGARTEAFF
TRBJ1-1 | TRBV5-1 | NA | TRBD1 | TGCGCCAGCAGACCTGACAGGGCAATCTCGTTGAACACTGAAGCTTTCTTT | CASRPDRAISLNTEAFF
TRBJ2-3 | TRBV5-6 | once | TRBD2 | TGTGCCAGCAGCGCGCCGGGAGGAAGCACAGATACGCAGTATTTT | CASSAPGGSTDTQYF